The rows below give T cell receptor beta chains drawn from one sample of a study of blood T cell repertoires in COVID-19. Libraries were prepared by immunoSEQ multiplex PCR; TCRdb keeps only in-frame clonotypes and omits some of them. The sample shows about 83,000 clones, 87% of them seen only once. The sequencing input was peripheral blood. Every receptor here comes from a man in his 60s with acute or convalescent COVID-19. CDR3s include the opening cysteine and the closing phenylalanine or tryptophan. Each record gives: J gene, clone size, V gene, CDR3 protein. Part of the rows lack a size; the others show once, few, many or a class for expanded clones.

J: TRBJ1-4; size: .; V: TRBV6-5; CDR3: CASSPQGEKLFF
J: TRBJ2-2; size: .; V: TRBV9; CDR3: CASSTWGQGGTGELFF
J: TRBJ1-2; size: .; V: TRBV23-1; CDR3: CASSQVHGGYTF
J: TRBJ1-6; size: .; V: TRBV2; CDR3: CASSDWDSLNSPLHF
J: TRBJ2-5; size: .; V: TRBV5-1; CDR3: CASSFGLAGSLKETQYF
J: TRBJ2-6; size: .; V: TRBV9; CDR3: CASSEQGITGANVLTF
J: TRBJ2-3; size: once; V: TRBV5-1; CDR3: CASSPGTGGRDTQYF
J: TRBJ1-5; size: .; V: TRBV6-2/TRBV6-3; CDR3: CASSFLGGSVPQHF
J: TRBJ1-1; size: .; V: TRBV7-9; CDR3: CASMGQMNTEAFF
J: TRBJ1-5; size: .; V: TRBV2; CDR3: CASRGTTGNVQPQHF
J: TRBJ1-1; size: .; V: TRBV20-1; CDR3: CSPFTEAFF
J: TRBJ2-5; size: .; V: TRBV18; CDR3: CASSLRTSGGPRSTQYF
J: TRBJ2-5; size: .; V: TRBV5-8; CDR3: CASSRNLAGVQETQYF
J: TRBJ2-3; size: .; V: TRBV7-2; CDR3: CASSSRYYTDTQYF
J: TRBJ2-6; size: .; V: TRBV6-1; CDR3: CASSEWVSGGSGANVLTF
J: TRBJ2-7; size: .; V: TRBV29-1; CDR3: CSVRDSLYEQYF
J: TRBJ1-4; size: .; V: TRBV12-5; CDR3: CASGLAGGDEKLFF
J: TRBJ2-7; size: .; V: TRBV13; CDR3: CASSLGPAYEQYF
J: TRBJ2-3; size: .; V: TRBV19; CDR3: CASSVDPRGVNTDTQYF
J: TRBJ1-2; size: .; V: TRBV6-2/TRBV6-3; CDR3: CASSRNTNYGYTF
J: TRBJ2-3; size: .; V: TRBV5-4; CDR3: CASRRTGLTGGDTQYF
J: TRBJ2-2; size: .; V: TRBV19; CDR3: CASSMPGANTGELFF
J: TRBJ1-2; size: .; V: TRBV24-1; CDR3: CATSDLYYGYTF
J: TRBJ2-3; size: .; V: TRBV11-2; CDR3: CASSSLKRGYTDTQYF
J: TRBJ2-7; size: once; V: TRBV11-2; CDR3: CASSRGQGSYEQYF
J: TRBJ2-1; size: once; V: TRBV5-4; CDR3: CASSLLAGAREQFF
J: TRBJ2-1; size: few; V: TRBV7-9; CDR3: CASSLSPGDNEQFF
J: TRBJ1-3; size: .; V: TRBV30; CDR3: CAWSLKNTIYF
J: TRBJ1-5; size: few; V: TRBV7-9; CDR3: CASSSALTEYSNQPQHF
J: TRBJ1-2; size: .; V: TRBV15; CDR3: CATSRGGQGTNYGYTF
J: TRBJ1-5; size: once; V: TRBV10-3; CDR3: CAISGTGGNQPQHF
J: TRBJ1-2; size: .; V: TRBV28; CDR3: CASSFVGAKYGYTF
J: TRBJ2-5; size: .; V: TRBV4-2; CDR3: CASSQEVRLAGGEETQYF
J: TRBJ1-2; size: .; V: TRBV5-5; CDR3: CASSQGQRSSYGYTF
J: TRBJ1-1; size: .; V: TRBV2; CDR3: CASSVTGLNTEAFF
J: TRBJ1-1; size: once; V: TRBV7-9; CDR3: CASSSTGTANTEAFF
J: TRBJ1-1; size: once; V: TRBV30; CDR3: CAWSVQYGARTAQAFF
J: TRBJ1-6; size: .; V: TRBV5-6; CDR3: CASSQYGSSYNSPLHF
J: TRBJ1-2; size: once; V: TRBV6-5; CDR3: CASSSREAGYTF
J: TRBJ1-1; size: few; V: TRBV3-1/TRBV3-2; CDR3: CASSQLQGNTEAFF